Shown below are 32 T cell receptor beta chains from a single sample sequenced in a study of CD8+ T cells in alopecia areata. Sequencing relied on a cDNA template that was reverse transcribed from extracted RNA. Clones were read by immunoSEQ multiplex PCR, and TCRdb kept only the in-frame ones, dropping some. Among around 170,000 clones listed, 51% were seen once. Stated treatment: oral pan-JAK inhibitor, 5-10 mg twice daily. The sample here was CD8+ T cells sorted from blood, taken at week 52, from a patient treated with tofacitinib. These receptors originate from a human donor with alopecia areata.

The chain carries TRBV2 and TRBJ2-1, with 11 bases that match TRBD2. Germline V gene data show CDR1 as SNHLY and CDR2 as FYNNEI. With V trimmed by 0 bases and J by 7 bases, 2 bases remained unmatched. CDR3 length: 15 amino acids. Here the CDR3 reads CASSEASGGANEQFF. Here the CDR3 DNA reads TGTGCCAGCAGTGAAGCTAGCGGGGGGGCAAATGAGCAGTTCTTC.

The V call is TRBV4-3, the J call TRBJ2-7, with TRBD2 matching 7 bases. V lost 1 base and J lost 6; bases outside the gene matches: 6. The CDR3 has 14 residues. The germline V gene has CDR1 LGHNA and CDR2 YSLEER. The CDR3 region is CASSQAAGWVEQYF. The DNA of the CDR3 is TGCGCCAGCAGCCAAGCAGCGGGGTGGGTCGAGCAGTACTTC.

V is TRBV29-1 and J is TRBJ2-7, with D tentatively TRBD1 (5 bases). The V gene's germline CDR1 is SQVTM and CDR2 ANQGSEA. The CDR3 runs 12 residues. V gave up 6 bases and J gave up 3 bases, with 12 bases separating them. CDR3 amino acids: CSVRQLNYEQYF. In DNA, the CDR3 is TGCAGCGTCAGACAGTTAAACTACGAGCAGTACTTC.

This chain links TRBV29-1 with TRBJ2-7; tentative D call: TRBD2 (5 bases). CDR1 and CDR2 from the germline V gene are SQVTM and ANQGSEA. CDR3 size: 16 residues. V was cut by 2 bases and J by 2 bases, with 19 bases left in between. The CDR3 DNA reads as TGCAGCGTTGAAACATCGAACGGGGTCCGGGCCTACGAGCAGTACTTC. Translated, it gives CSVETSNGVRAYEQYF.

The rearrangement links TRBV5-1 to TRBJ1-6; maybe TRBD1 (5 bases). The CDR3 extends over 15 amino acids. Germline V lookup: CDR1 SGHRS, CDR2 YFSETQ. V lost 4 bases to trimming and J lost 8 bases, with 16 bases between them. In DNA form, the CDR3 reads TGCGCCAGCAGCCCGGGACCGGCGGGCGATTCACCCCTCCACTTT. It yields the protein CASSPGPAGDSPLHF.

The rearrangement links TRBV27 to TRBJ2-3; D gene ambiguous. V shed 5 bases and J shed 6 bases, with 9 bases lying between them. Germline CDR1 reads MNHEY; CDR2 reads SMNVEV (reference sequence). The CDR3 extends over 12 amino acids. The CDR3 nucleotides are TGTGCCAGCAGTGACGATGGGGATACGCAGTATTTT. Amino acid sequence: CASSDDGDTQYF.

The chain employs TRBV30 and TRBJ2-3; 8 nucleotides line up with TRBD1. V trimming: 2 bases; J trimming: 6 bases; junction bases outside the gene matches: 7. Germline lookup yields CDR1 GTSNPN and CDR2 SVGIG (reference sequence). The CDR3 length is 14 residues. The CDR3 DNA is TGTGCCTGGAGTCAGGGGGCAGGGTCGGATACGCAGTATTTT. Protein sequence: CAWSQGAGSDTQYF.

CDR3 DNA: TGCAGCTTCAGGGACAGGGGCCCCACAGATACGCAGTATTTT. Amino acid sequence: CSFRDRGPTDTQYF. The chain links TRBV29-1 to TRBJ2-3, with 10 bases fitting TRBD1. The CDR3 has 14 amino acids. Per the germline V gene, CDR1 is SQVTM and CDR2 is ANQGSEA. V shed 8 bases and J 2 bases; nucleotides not matched to a gene: 7.

This rearrangement joins TRBV27 to TRBJ2-2; the D is unclear. The V end lost 0 bases, the J end lost 6 bases, and 5 bases lay between the germline ends. CDR1 MNHEY and CDR2 SMNVEV come from the germline V gene (reference sequence). The CDR3 spans 13 residues. The DNA of the CDR3 is TGTGCCAGCAGTTTATCGCGTGCCGGGGAGCTGTTTTTT. The encoded protein is CASSLSRAGELFF.

Comments on this clone: Sequence at one end of the junction differs from germline and may be a read error. The chain links TRBV4-1 to TRBJ2-7, with TRBD1 as a possible D gene (5 bases). CDR3 length: 14 residues. Germline loops: CDR1 MGHRA, CDR2 YSYEKL. Here the CDR3 reads CASSQESGRGRADF. The CDR3 DNA sequence: TGCGCCAGCAGCCAAGAAAGTGGAAGGGGAAGGGCAGACTTC.

The table lists this clone with a few counts. The CDR3 sequence: CASGRPIYEQYF. In DNA, the CDR3 is TGTGCCAGCGGGAGGCCTATTTACGAGCAGTACTTC. The chain recombines TRBV27 with TRBJ2-7, with D possibly TRBD2 on 6 matching bases. Trimming pared 8 bases from V and 4 bases from J, leaving 12 bases between. CDR1 and CDR2 (germline): MNHEY, SMNVEV (reference sequence). This CDR3 has 12 amino acids.

This sequence joins TRBV27 and TRBJ1-1; D perhaps matches TRBD1 (5 bases). Trimming left V 0 bases short and J 2 bases short, with 10 bases between. The CDR3 loop spans 15 amino acids. The V gene's germline CDR1 is MNHEY and CDR2 SMNVEV (reference sequence). The CDR3 DNA reads as TGTGCCAGCAGTTTATCTCAGGGAGCTAACACTGAAGCTTTCTTT. Its translation: CASSLSQGANTEAFF.

The rearrangement uses TRBV30 and TRBJ1-2; tentative D call: TRBD1 (5 bases). V dropped 3 bases and J dropped 4 bases, with 15 bases sitting between them. The CDR3 extends over 14 amino acids. Germline V lookup: CDR1 GTSNPN, CDR2 SVGIG (reference sequence). The CDR3 coding sequence is TGTGCCTGGAGCGACGAGGACATTGTCTATGGCTACACCTTC. Translated: CAWSDEDIVYGYTF.

The genes are TRBV27 and TRBJ1-2; D perhaps matches TRBD1 (5 bases). The CDR3 covers 13 residues. V was cut by 5 bases and J by 5 bases, with 12 bases left in between. Germline-derived CDR1 and CDR2 are MNHEY and SMNVEV (reference sequence). The CDR3 coding sequence is TGTGCCAGCAGTCCCGGCGGGGGGTATGGCTACACCTTC. It encodes CASSPGGGYGYTF.

This clone occurred a few times. The genes are TRBV30 and TRBJ2-2; D not certain. Per the germline V gene, CDR1 is GTSNPN and CDR2 is SVGIG (reference sequence). The length of the CDR3 is 13 residues. V lost 7 bases and J lost 0, with 9 bases in between. CDR3 sequence reads: CAYNWANTGELFF. The CDR3, as DNA: TGTGCCTATAATTGGGCGAACACCGGGGAGCTGTTTTTT.

This chain's CDR3 is CASKGLKGVIQPQHF. The CDR3 DNA reads as TGTGCCAGCAAGGGGCTTAAGGGCGTGATTCAGCCCCAGCATTTT. This chain connects TRBV2 to TRBJ1-5; perhaps TRBD1 as D (5 bases). Germline assignment: CDR1 SNHLY and CDR2 FYNNEI. V was pared by 7 bases and J by 6 bases, with 19 bases between. This CDR3 region has 15 residues. Supplemented by reference TRBV2 and TRBJ1-5, the full variable domain reads EPEVTQTPSHQVTQMGQEVILRCVPISNHLYFYWYRQILGQKVEFLVSFYNNEISEKSEIFDDQFSVERPDGSNFTLKIRSTKLEDSAMYFCASKGLKGVIQPQHFGDGTRLSIL.

The gene calls are TRBV12-5 and TRBJ1-1, with D possibly matching TRBD1 (5 bases). The V gene's germline CDR1 is LGHNT and CDR2 FRNRAP. There are 13 residues in the CDR3. The V and J ends lost 1 base and 9 bases respectively, with 12 bases between them. The CDR3 reads CASGLEAGTQAFF. The CDR3 coding sequence is TGTGCTAGTGGTTTGGAGGCCGGGACCCAAGCTTTCTTT.

The chain carries TRBV4-1 and TRBJ2-3; TRBD2 matches 8 bases. This CDR3 has 16 residues. The trim removed 4 bases at V and 10 bases at J, leaving 16 bases unmatched. Germline V gene lookup returns CDR1 MGHRA and CDR2 YSYEKL. In DNA, the CDR3 is TGCGCCAGCAGCCCCCCTCTGGCGGGGGGTTGGCCTGCGCAGTATTTT. Protein product: CASSPPLAGGWPAQYF.

The J gene is TRBJ2-1, the V gene TRBV30; tentative D call: TRBD1 (5 bases). The germline V gene encodes CDR1 GTSNPN and CDR2 SVGIG (reference sequence). V was cut by 0 bases and J by 6 bases, with 15 bases left in between. The CDR3 extends over 15 amino acids. Here the CDR3 DNA reads TGTGCCTGGAGTGTAGGGGTCAGGGTAGCCAATGAGCAGTTCTTC. Its protein product is CAWSVGVRVANEQFF.

The rearrangement joins TRBV6-1 to TRBJ2-6; D might be TRBD1 (5 bases). The CDR3 extends over 16 amino acids. V shed 2 bases and J shed 0 bases, with 8 bases lying between them. CDR1 and CDR2 from the germline V gene are MNHNS and SASEGT. The CDR3 reads CASSERGGSGANVLTF. DNA of the CDR3: TGTGCCAGCAGTGAAAGGGGCGGCTCTGGGGCCAACGTCCTGACTTTC.

The chain joins TRBV4-3 to TRBJ1-5, with 7 nucleotides matching TRBD1. The trim removed 0 bases at V and 4 bases at J, leaving 6 bases unmatched. The CDR3 runs 16 residues. Germline V gives CDR1 LGHNA, CDR2 YSLEER. CDR3 region: CASSQEFGQVNQPQHF. DNA for the CDR3: TGCGCCAGCAGCCAAGAATTCGGACAGGTTAATCAGCCCCAGCATTTT.

V is TRBV30 and J is TRBJ1-5; TRBD1 matches at 7 bases. Per the germline V gene, CDR1 is GTSNPN and CDR2 is SVGIG (reference sequence). CDR3 length: 14 amino acids. V gave up 4 bases and J gave up 6 bases; unmatched junction bases: 9. The CDR3 loop reads CAWNPTGVGQPQHF. CDR3 sequence (DNA): TGTGCCTGGAATCCTACAGGGGTGGGTCAGCCCCAGCATTTT.

This clone came up a few times. The J gene is TRBJ1-1, the V gene TRBV11-2, with D unresolved. Trimming took off 0 bases at V and 7 bases at J, with 9 bases between the two ends. The CDR3 has 13 amino acids. Germline CDR1 SGHAT, CDR2 FQNNGV. The CDR3 reads CASSLDPGFEAFF. Written as DNA, the CDR3 is TGTGCCAGCAGCTTAGATCCTGGGTTTGAAGCTTTCTTT.

The chain combines TRBV7-9 with TRBJ1-6; D not resolved. The CDR3 totals 15 residues. Between the trimmed V and J ends, which lost 5 bases and 0 bases, there was a span of 8 bases. CDR1 is SEHNR, CDR2 FQNEAQ, per germline (reference sequence). The CDR3 DNA follows: TGTGCCAGCAGCCAACTGAGCTCCTATAATTCACCCCTCCACTTT. This gives the protein CASSQLSSYNSPLHF.

The J gene is TRBJ1-5, the V gene TRBV2, with D unresolved. Germline lookup yields CDR1 SNHLY and CDR2 FYNNEI. V was pared by 6 bases and J by 2 bases, with 8 bases between. The CDR3 has 13 residues. The CDR3 loop reads CASRALGNQPQHF. CDR3 DNA sequence: TGTGCCAGCAGGGCGCTCGGCAATCAGCCCCAGCATTTT.

V and J are TRBV29-1 and TRBJ1-1, with TRBD1 identical over 9 bases. The CDR3 consists of 14 residues. CDR1 and CDR2 from the germline V gene are SQVTM and ANQGSEA. V lost 6 bases and J lost 1; bases outside the gene matches: 6. CDR3 loop: CSVELGQGNTEAFF. CDR3 nucleotide sequence: TGCAGCGTCGAATTGGGACAGGGGAACACTGAAGCTTTCTTT.

The chain links TRBV29-1 to TRBJ1-2, with D possibly TRBD1 on 5 matching bases. This CDR3 region has 14 residues. CDR1 and CDR2 (germline): SQVTM, ANQGSEA. The germline V and J ends were trimmed by 6 bases and 4 bases, with 18 bases remaining between them. The CDR3 loop is CSVGGLTPRYGYTF. DNA of the CDR3: TGCAGCGTCGGGGGACTGACCCCTCGCTATGGCTACACCTTC.

The V and J genes are TRBV4-2 and TRBJ2-7; no definite D call. V lost 0 bases and J 4 bases, leaving 4 bases between the germline ends. CDR1 is LGHNA and CDR2 is YNFKEQ in the germline V gene. The CDR3 is made up of 12 amino acids. CDR3 coding DNA: TGTGCCAGCAGCCAAGAAGGGTACGAGCAGTACTTC. This sequence encodes CASSQEGYEQYF.

J is TRBJ2-2 and V is TRBV6-5, with D uncertain. The CDR3 extends over 11 amino acids. V was pared by 9 bases and J by 4 bases, with 6 bases between. Germline CDR1 is MNHEY and CDR2 is SVGAGI. CDR3 sequence (DNA): TGTGCCAGTGAAGGCACCGGGGAGCTGTTTTTT. Amino acids: CASEGTGELFF.

This clone came up once. The chain carries TRBV13 and TRBJ1-1, with no clear D. The V end was cut by 0 bases, the J end by 1 base, with 6 bases between. CDR1 and CDR2 (germline): PRHDT, FYEKMQ (reference sequence). The CDR3 is 14 residues long. The CDR3 loop is CASSLGRENTEAFF. As DNA, the CDR3 is TGTGCCAGCAGCTTAGGCCGGGAGAACACTGAAGCTTTCTTT.

V is TRBV7-2 and J is TRBJ2-5; 9 bases are shared with TRBD2. Per the germline V gene, CDR1 is SGHTA and CDR2 is FQGNSA. This CDR3 is built from 15 residues. Trimming cost V 3 bases and J 5 bases; bases outside gene matches: 7. The CDR3 sequence: CASSFQRGAWETQYF. The CDR3, as DNA: TGTGCCAGCAGCTTTCAGCGGGGGGCTTGGGAGACCCAGTACTTC.

The chain carries TRBV20-1 and TRBJ2-3, with D possibly TRBD2 on 6 matching bases. V gave up 5 bases and J gave up 6 bases, with 9 bases separating them. Germline CDR1 is DFQATT and CDR2 is SNEGSKA (reference sequence). CDR3 length: 11 amino acids. CDR3 coding DNA: TGCAGTGCTCACCGGGGGGATACGCAGTATTTT. Translating gives CSAHRGDTQYF.